This T cell receptor (beta chain) was profiled in a study of T cells in Graves' hyperthyroidism and ophthalmopathy (dated by TCRdb to between 2019 and 2020). Some background on the complete study: Peripheral blood samples were taken at the time of initial diagnosis, prior to any treatment. The 75 to 100 discovery patients were randomly divided into training and test sets at a 7:3 ratio. Prospective prediction of ophthalmopathy was tested in an independent validation cohort of some 19 hyperthyroidism patients and 17 patients who later progressed to ophthalmopathy. Thyroid tissue and blood T-cell repertoires from roughly 6 Graves' hyperthyroidism patients were also compared in the study. The paper describes TCR Vbeta CDR3 sequencing of 130 to 150 peripheral blood samples, made up of 43 ophthalmopathy patients, some 80 hyperthyroidism patients and 17 progressor patients. To identify distinguishing TCR V-J signatures, a discovery cohort of about 100 patients was used, comprising 43 with Graves' ophthalmopathy and some 57 with stable Graves' hyperthyroidism. Following sampling, methimazole starting at 30 mg daily was given to hyperthyroidism patients, and high-dose intravenous methylprednisolone was given to ophthalmopathy patients.

TCR beta CDR3 regions were amplified from RNA transcripts. For the first round of RT-PCR on the TCR CDR3, the HTBI primer set was used together with the Qiagen OneStep RT-PCR kit. A second multiplex PCR round built the libraries, followed by size selection and purification. The libraries were sequenced on an Illumina HiSeq2000 using paired-end 100 bp reads. Turning to the authors' computational methods: Raw data were processed with SOAPnuke, discarding reads with adapters, uncalled bases, mean Phred below 15, or no exact constant-primer or identifier match. COPE v1.2.5 was used to merge high-quality paired reads, and clonotypes were defined as unique nucleotide sequences. MiTCR v1.1 was used to align clonotypes to the IMGT TRBV, TRBD and TRBJ reference segments. Analysis was restricted to V-J combinations with a frequency above 0.0001, which covered about 99% of repertoires. A TCS score was defined as the ratio of F50 (clonal expansion) to E x V (chaos), with BLOSUM62-based TCRdist applied between CDR3 peptides within each V-J. Welch's t-statistics and random forest reduced several hundred V-J features to some 14, which were used in a naive Bayes classifier (R e1071). TCRdb reprocessed the public reads (quality trimming at Q25 with fastp, clone calling with MiXCR) and kept in-frame beta chains. Rows are unified per CDR3 protein, each entry keeping the most common DNA and genes. For this entry, the V and J calls and clone size follow TCRdb and not the study's own pipeline. The sample contains almost 600,000 distinct CDR3 sequences, approximately 14% of them found a single time. The ten most abundant clones make up roughly 5.7% of the sample.

The germline V gene encodes CDR1 DFQATT and CDR2 SNEGSKA (reference sequence). Germline trimming: 6 bases from V, 1 base from J; junction bases outside gene matches: 12. The CDR3 covers 16 residues, taking in both the cysteine and the phenylalanine. Solely the CDR3 DNA is kept, with 48 bases framed from the first base. Study-level results and caveats: A 13 V-J signature model separated ophthalmopathy from stable hyperthyroidism, with about 88% sensitivity and about 81% specificity in cross-validation and 80%/75% in testing. In validation, progression to ophthalmopathy was predicted by the model with nearly 71% sensitivity and 72% to 80% specificity, a median of approximately 6.5 months before onset. Most expanded thyroid clonotypes (frequency above 0.001) were also detected in blood, suggesting blood repertoires may reflect thyroid immune responses. Sample size was not statistically predetermined, and investigators were not blinded to group allocation.

Hyperthyroidism patients were newly diagnosed, had a disease duration of under 2 months, and were aged 18 to 65 years. Patients with uncontrolled infections, other autoimmune diseases, pregnancy or lactation were excluded. Diagnoses were based on clinical symptoms, serum thyroxine and TRAb, thyroid ultrasound and orbital computed tomography. Blood from progressor patients was collected at the time of first diagnosis with hyperthyroidism, before any ophthalmopathy symptoms had appeared. PBMCs were separated from 8 to 10 ml of fresh peripheral blood using Ficoll-Paque density gradient centrifugation. Progressor patients were first diagnosed with Graves' hyperthyroidism and then developed ophthalmopathy during follow-up. Total RNA was extracted using Trizol reagent, and RNA quality was assessed on an Agilent 2100 Bioanalyzer. Ten or more counts support this clonotype. This receptor's antigen is unknown. Base qualities are not provided; no much larger clone lies one nucleotide away.

This clonotype originated in a woman in her twenties or thirties with Graves' hyperthyroidism that later progressed to Graves' ophthalmopathy. The sample comprised blood. The sequence links TRBV20-1 to TRBJ2-7; 10 of the junction bases match TRBD1. The CDR3 sequence is CSALVISGQGSYEQYF. The base sequence is TGCAGTGCCCTAGTTATTTCGGGACAGGGGTCCTACGAGCAGTACTTC.